A selection of T cell receptor beta chains follows, all from one sample in a study of cytomegalovirus exposure and HLA in healthy donors. Only in-frame clones appear in the TCRdb table, and some are missing; sequencing was by immunoSEQ multiplex PCR. The sample consists of 210,000 or so clones, over 65% of them appearing once. Sequencing was carried out using PBMCs. These receptors originate from a human donor in good health. CDR3s include the opening cysteine and the closing phenylalanine or tryptophan. The D gene is left open where the match is weak. The size entry is marked missing in some rows and otherwise reads once, few, many or a size class.

CASSSNPPGQSYEQYF	TGCGCCAGCAGCTCGAACCCTCCGGGACAGTCCTACGAGCAGTACTTC	.	TRBV5-1	TRBD1	TRBJ2-7
CASSFPDRGLYEQYF	TGTGCCAGCAGCTTCCCGGACAGGGGGCTATACGAGCAGTACTTC	.	TRBV11-1	TRBD1	TRBJ2-7
CASSWAGGAGQFF	TGTGCCAGCAGCTGGGCGGGGGGTGCTGGTCAGTTCTTC	.	TRBV5-4	TRBD2	TRBJ2-1
CASSQDIMEAGGDTQYF	TGTGCCAGCAGCCAAGATATTATGGAAGCGGGAGGAGATACGCAGTATTTT	.	TRBV4-2	TRBD2	TRBJ2-3
CSAGRDEQYF	TGCAGTGCTGGCAGGGACGAGCAGTACTTC	.	TRBV20-1	.	TRBJ2-7
CASSPGTLYGYTF	TGTGCCAGTAGTCCCGGGACACTGTATGGCTACACCTTC	once	TRBV19	.	TRBJ1-2
CAISESGGNSYEQYF	TGTGCCATCAGTGAGTCTGGGGGGAACTCCTACGAGCAGTACTTC	.	TRBV10-3	.	TRBJ2-7
CASSLTSLEGYTF	TGTGCCAGCAGCTTAACCAGCCTAGAGGGCTACACCTTC	.	TRBV16	.	TRBJ1-2
CASSLPIVSERYNEQFF	TGTGCCAGCAGCCTGCCGATTGTCAGTGAGAGGTACAATGAGCAGTTCTTC	.	TRBV7-8	.	TRBJ2-1
CATSFRQGVWGYTF	TGTGCCACCAGCTTCCGACAGGGGGTTTGGGGCTACACCTTC	.	TRBV15	TRBD1	TRBJ1-2
CASKETENSPLHF	TGTGCCAGCAAGGAGACAGAAAATTCACCCCTCCACTTT	.	TRBV6-1	.	TRBJ1-6
CASVTGLDQPQHF	TGTGCCAGCGTTACAGGGTTAGATCAGCCCCAGCATTTT	.	TRBV2	.	TRBJ1-5
CASSIGTGVNNSPLHF	TGTGCCAGTAGTATCGGGACAGGAGTTAATAATTCACCCCTCCACTTT	.	TRBV19	TRBD1	TRBJ1-6
CASSYPNTEAFF	TGTGCCAGCAGTTACCCTAACACTGAAGCTTTCTTT	.	TRBV6-5	.	TRBJ1-1
CASSADRDAGELFF	TGTGCCAGCAGTGCGGACAGGGACGCCGGGGAGCTGTTTTTT	.	TRBV2	TRBD1	TRBJ2-2
CASTIGGRDRTQYF	TGTGCCAGTACGATAGGCGGGAGGGATCGGACCCAGTACTTC	.	TRBV2	TRBD2	TRBJ2-5
CASRGPLRNTEAFF	TGCGCCAGCAGGGGGCCCCTTCGGAACACTGAAGCTTTCTTT	few	TRBV4-1	.	TRBJ1-1
CASSLGRGGSGNTIYF	TGTGCCAGCAGCCTAGGGAGGGGGGGGTCTGGAAACACCATATATTTT	.	TRBV7-8	.	TRBJ1-3
CASRPGLAPYEQYF	TGTGCCAGCAGACCAGGACTAGCCCCCTACGAGCAGTACTTC	few	TRBV6-5	TRBD2	TRBJ2-7
CASSDRGNEQYF	TGTGCCAGTAGTGACAGGGGAAACGAGCAGTACTTC	.	TRBV19	TRBD1	TRBJ2-7
CASSQAPGETQYF	TGCGCCAGCAGCCAGGCCCCGGGGGAGACCCAGTACTTC	.	TRBV4-1	.	TRBJ2-5
CASSQFRGQGAYEQYF	TGCGCCAGCAGCCAATTCAGGGGACAGGGGGCCTACGAGCAGTACTTC	.	TRBV4-3	TRBD1	TRBJ2-7
CASSLPTETSGNTIYF	TGTGCCAGCAGTTTACCCACAGAAACCTCTGGAAACACCATATATTTT	once	TRBV28	.	TRBJ1-3
CASSRESGTYSYEQYF	TGTGCCAGCAGCCGAGAGAGCGGGACCTACTCCTACGAGCAGTACTTC	.	TRBV7-9	TRBD2	TRBJ2-7
CASNGQKLAKNIQYF	TGTGCCAGCAATGGACAGAAATTGGCCAAAAACATTCAGTACTTC	.	TRBV6-1	.	TRBJ2-4
CATSSRTSGRHNEQFF	TGTGCCACCAGCAGCCGCACTAGCGGGAGACACAATGAGCAGTTCTTC	.	TRBV15	TRBD2	TRBJ2-1
CASSVADSGFNEKLFF	TGTGCCAGCAGCGTAGCGGACTCGGGGTTTAATGAAAAACTGTTTTTT	.	TRBV9	.	TRBJ1-4
CASSTRTGGSDEQYF	TGTGCCAGCAGTACTAGGACAGGGGGATCCGACGAGCAGTACTTC	few	TRBV25-1	TRBD1	TRBJ2-7
CASTPRDEQFF	TGTGCCAGCACCCCTAGAGATGAGCAGTTCTTC	.	TRBV11-2	.	TRBJ2-1
CARSFNSGRASNTGELFF	TGTGCCAGAAGCTTTAATAGCGGGAGGGCCAGTAACACCGGGGAGCTGTTTTTT	.	TRBV5-3	TRBD2	TRBJ2-2
CASSFRQFSNTGELFF	TGTGCCAGCAGCTTCCGACAGTTTTCCAACACCGGGGAGCTGTTTTTT	.	TRBV7-9	.	TRBJ2-2
CASSLDRSNQPQHF	TGTGCCAGCAGTCTGGACAGAAGCAATCAGCCCCAGCATTTT	.	TRBV28	.	TRBJ1-5
CASSYRGGDTQYF	TGTGCCAGCAGCTATCGGGGGGGAGATACGCAGTATTTT	once	TRBV5-4	TRBD2	TRBJ2-3
CASSIGAGQALNTGELFF	TGTGCCAGTAGTATAGGAGCAGGACAGGCCTTGAACACCGGGGAGCTGTTTTTT	.	TRBV19	TRBD1	TRBJ2-2
CASRQGSYSNQPQHF	TGTGCCAGCAGACAGGGGAGTTATAGCAATCAGCCCCAGCATTTT	.	TRBV19	TRBD1	TRBJ1-5
CSSSLSRASLAGELFF	TGTTCCAGCAGCTTATCTCGGGCTAGCCTGGCGGGGGAGCTGTTTTTT	.	TRBV7-9	.	TRBJ2-2
CASGGRRSGSREQFF	TGTGCCAGCGGAGGACGTCGTTCGGGGTCTCGGGAGCAGTTCTTC	.	TRBV21-1	.	TRBJ2-1
CASSFRGNQPQHF	TGTGCCAGCAGTTTTCGGGGAAATCAGCCCCAGCATTTT	.	TRBV27	.	TRBJ1-5
CASNRRTGDETQYF	TGTGCCAGTAACCGTCGGACAGGGGATGAGACCCAGTACTTC	.	TRBV19	TRBD1	TRBJ2-5
CASSLSTDRRNQPQHF	TGTGCCAGCAGCTTATCCACCGACAGGCGAAATCAGCCCCAGCATTTT	.	TRBV7-8	.	TRBJ1-5